The clone carrying this T cell receptor (beta chain) was counted a few times. Its matching antigen is unknown. This specimen belongs to a study of cytomegalovirus exposure and HLA in healthy donors. CDR1 is WSHSY and CDR2 is SAAADI in the germline V gene. The CDR3 has 14 residues. J lost 4 bases, V lost 4 bases, and 4 bases had no gene match. 13 Jbeta primers and 60 Vbeta primers were used for the PCR. Profiling relied on immunoSEQ multiplex PCR, and the TCRdb table lists in-frame clones only, not all of them. The table includes under 150,000 clones, about 64% detected once. General study findings and limits: Reports showed the classifier diagnosing cytomegalovirus status with high specificity and sensitivity. Previously analyzed data showed that most TCR beta V segments were productive at a frequency of about 87% or about 30%.

The sequencing input was PBMCs. This clonotype originated in a man in his late teens or twenties in good health and CMV-seropositive. V usage is TRBV10-2 and J usage is TRBJ2-1; 7 bases match TRBD1. In DNA, the CDR3 is TGCGCCAGCAGTGGACAGGGAAATTACAATGAGCAGTTCTTC. Translated: CASSGQGNYNEQFF.